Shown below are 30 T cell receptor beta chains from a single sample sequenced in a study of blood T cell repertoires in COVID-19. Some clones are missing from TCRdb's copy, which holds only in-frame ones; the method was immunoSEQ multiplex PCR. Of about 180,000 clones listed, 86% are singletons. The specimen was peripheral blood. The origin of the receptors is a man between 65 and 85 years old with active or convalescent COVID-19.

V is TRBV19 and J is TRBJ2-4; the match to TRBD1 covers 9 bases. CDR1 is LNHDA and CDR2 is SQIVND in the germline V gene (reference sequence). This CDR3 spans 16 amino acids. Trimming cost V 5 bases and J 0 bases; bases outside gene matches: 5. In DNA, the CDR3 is TGTGCCAGTAGTGCTGGACAGGGGAAAGCCAAAAACATTCAGTACTTC. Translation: CASSAGQGKAKNIQYF.

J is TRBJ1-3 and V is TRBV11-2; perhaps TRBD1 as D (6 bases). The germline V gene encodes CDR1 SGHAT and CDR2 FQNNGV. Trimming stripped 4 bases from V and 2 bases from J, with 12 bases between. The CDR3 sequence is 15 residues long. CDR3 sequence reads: CASSYQQGAGNTIYF. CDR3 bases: TGTGCCAGCAGCTACCAACAGGGTGCTGGAAACACCATATATTTT.

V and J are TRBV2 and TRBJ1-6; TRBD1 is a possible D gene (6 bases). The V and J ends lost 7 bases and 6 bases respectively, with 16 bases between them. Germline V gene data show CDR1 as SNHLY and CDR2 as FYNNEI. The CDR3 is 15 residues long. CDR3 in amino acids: CASTNRDNSNSPLHF. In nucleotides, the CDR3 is TGTGCCAGCACTAACCGGGACAATTCTAATTCACCCCTCCACTTT.

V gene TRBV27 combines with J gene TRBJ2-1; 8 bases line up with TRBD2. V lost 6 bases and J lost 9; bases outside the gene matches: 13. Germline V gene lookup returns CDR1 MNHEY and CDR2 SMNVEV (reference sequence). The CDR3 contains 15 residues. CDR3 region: CASRSRDGRVSEQFF. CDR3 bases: TGTGCCAGCAGGTCCCGAGACGGGAGGGTAAGTGAGCAGTTCTTC.

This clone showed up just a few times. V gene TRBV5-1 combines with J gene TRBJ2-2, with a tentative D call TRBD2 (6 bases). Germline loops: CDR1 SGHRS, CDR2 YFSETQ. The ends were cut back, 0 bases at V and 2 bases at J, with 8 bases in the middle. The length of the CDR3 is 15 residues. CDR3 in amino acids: CASSLAGVNTGELFF. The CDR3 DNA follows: TGCGCCAGCAGCTTGGCGGGGGTAAACACCGGGGAGCTGTTTTTT.

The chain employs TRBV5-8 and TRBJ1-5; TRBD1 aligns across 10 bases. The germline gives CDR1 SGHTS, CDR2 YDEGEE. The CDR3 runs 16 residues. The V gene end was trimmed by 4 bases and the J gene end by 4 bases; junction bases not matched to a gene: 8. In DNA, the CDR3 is TGTGCCAGCAGCCACCCTCCGGGACAGGGGAATCAGCCCCAGCATTTT. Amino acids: CASSHPPGQGNQPQHF.

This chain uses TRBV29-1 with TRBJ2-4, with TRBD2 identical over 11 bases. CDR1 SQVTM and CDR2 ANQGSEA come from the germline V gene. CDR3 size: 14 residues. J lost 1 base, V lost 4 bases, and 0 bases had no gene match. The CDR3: CSVVAGGAKNIQYF. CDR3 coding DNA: TGCAGCGTTGTAGCGGGAGGGGCCAAAAACATTCAGTACTTC.

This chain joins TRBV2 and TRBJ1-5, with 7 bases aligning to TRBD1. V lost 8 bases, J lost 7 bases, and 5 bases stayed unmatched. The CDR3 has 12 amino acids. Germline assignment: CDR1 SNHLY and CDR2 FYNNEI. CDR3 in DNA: TGTGCCAGCTGTAACAGGGGCCAGCCCCAGCATTTT. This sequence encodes CASCNRGQPQHF.

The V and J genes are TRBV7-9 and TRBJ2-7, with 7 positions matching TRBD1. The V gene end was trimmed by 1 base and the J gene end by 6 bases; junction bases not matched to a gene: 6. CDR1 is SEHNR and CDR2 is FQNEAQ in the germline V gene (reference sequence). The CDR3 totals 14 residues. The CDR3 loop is CASSLDRQGREQYF. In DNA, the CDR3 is TGTGCCAGCAGCTTAGACAGACAGGGCCGCGAGCAGTACTTC.

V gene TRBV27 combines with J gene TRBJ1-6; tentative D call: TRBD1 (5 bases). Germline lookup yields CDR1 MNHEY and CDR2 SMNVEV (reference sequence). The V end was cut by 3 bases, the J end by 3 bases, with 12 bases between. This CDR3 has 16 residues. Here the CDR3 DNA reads TGTGCCAGCAGTTTCCTCGGGGGGGTCTATAATTCACCCCTCCACTTT. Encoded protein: CASSFLGGVYNSPLHF.

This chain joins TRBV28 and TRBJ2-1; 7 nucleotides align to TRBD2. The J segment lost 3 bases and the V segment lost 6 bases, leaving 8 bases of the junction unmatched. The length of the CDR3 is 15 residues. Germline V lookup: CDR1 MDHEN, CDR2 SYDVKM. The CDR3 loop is CASSLRGEGYNEQFF. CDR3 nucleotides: TGTGCCAGCAGCCTCCGGGGGGAGGGCTACAATGAGCAGTTCTTC.

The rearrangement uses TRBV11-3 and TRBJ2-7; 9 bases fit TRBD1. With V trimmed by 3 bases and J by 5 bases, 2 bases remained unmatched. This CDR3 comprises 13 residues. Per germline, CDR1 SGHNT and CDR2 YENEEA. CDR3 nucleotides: TGTGCCAGCAGCTTTCGACAGGGGGACGAGCAGTACTTC. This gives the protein CASSFRQGDEQYF.

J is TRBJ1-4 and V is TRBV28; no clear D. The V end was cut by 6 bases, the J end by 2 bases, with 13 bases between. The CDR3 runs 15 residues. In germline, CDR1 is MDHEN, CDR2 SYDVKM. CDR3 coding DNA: TGTGCCAGCAGCGCTGCAGGTTCTACTAATGAAAAACTGTTTTTT. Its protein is CASSAAGSTNEKLFF.

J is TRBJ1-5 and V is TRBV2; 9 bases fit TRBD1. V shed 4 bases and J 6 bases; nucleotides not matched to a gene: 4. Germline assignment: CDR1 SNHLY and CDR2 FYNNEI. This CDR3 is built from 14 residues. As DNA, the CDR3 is TGTGCCAGCAGTGGCGGGACAGGGTTTCAGCCCCAGCATTTT. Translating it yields CASSGGTGFQPQHF.

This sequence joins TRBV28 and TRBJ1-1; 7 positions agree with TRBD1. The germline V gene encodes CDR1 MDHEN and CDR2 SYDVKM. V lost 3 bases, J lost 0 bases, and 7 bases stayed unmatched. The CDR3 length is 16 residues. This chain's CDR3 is CASSFTGAEVNTEAFF. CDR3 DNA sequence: TGTGCCAGCAGTTTCACAGGGGCTGAGGTGAACACTGAAGCTTTCTTT.

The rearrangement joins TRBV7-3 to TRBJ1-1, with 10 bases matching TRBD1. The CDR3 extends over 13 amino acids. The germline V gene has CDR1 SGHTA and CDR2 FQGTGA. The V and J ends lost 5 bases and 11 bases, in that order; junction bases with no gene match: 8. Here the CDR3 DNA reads TGTGCCAGCAGCCAAGACAGGGGGCAGCGGGCTTTCTTT. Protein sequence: CASSQDRGQRAFF. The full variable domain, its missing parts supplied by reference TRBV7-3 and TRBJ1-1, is GAGVSQTPSNKVTEKGKYVELRCDPISGHTALYWYRQSLGQGPEFLIYFQGTGAADDSGLPNDRFFAVRPEGSVSTLKIQRTERGDSAVYLCASSQDRGQRAFFGQGTRLTVV.

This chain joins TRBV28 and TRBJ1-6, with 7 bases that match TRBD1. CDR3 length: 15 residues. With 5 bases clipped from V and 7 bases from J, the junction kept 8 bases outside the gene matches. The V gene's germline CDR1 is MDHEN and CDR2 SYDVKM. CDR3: CASSPLDRANSPLHF. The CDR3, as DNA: TGTGCCAGCAGTCCCCTAGACAGGGCAAATTCACCCCTCCACTTT.

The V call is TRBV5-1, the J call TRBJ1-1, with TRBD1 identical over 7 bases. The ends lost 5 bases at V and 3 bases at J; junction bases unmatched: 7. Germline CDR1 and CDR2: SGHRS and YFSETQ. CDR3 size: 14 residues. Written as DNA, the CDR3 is TGCGCCAGCAGTTCCGACAGGGCTTACACTGAAGCTTTCTTT. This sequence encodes CASSSDRAYTEAFF.

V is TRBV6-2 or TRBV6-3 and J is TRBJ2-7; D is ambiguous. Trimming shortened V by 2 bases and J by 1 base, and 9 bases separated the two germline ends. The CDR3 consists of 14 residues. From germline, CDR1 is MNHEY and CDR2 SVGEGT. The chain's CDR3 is CASSYIEKSYEQYF. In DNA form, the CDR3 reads TGTGCCAGCAGTTACATAGAAAAATCCTACGAGCAGTACTTC.

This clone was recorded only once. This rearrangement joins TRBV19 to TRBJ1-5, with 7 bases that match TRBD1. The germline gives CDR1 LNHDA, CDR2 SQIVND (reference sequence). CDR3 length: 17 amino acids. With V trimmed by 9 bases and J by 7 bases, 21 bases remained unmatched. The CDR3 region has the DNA TGTGCCAGCGAACGTGGGGTTTGGGCAGGGGGTTACCAGCCCCAGCATTTT. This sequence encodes CASERGVWAGGYQPQHF.

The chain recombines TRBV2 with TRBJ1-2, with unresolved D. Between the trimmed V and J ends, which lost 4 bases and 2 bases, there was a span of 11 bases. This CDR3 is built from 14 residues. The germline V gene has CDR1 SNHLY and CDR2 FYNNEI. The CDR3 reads CASSVAPSNYGYTF. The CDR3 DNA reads TGTGCCAGCAGTGTGGCCCCCTCGAACTATGGCTACACCTTC.

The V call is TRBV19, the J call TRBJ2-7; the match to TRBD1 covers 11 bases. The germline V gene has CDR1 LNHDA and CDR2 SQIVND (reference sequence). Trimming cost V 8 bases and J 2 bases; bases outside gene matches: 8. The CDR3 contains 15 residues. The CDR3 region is CASGSGQGATYEQYF. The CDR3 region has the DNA TGTGCCAGTGGGAGCGGACAGGGGGCGACCTACGAGCAGTACTTC.

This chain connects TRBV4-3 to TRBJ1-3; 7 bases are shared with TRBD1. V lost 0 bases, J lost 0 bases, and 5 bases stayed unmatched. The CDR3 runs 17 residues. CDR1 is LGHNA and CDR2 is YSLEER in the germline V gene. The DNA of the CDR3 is TGCGCCAGCAGCCAAGAGACAGGGCCTTACTCTGGAAACACCATATATTTT. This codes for CASSQETGPYSGNTIYF.

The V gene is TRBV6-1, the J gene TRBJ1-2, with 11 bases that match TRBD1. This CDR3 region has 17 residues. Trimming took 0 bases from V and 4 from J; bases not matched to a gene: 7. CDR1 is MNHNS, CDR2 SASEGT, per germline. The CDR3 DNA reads TGTGCCAGCAGTGAAGCGACAGGGACAGGGGGGCCCTATGGCTACACCTTC. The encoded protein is CASSEATGTGGPYGYTF.

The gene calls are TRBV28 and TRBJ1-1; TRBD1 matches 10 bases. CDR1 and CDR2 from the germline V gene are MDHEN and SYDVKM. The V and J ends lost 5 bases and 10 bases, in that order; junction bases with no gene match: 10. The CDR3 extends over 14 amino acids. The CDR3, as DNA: TGTGCCAGCAGTACCGCCGGGACAGGGGTTCTAGCTTTCTTT. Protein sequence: CASSTAGTGVLAFF.

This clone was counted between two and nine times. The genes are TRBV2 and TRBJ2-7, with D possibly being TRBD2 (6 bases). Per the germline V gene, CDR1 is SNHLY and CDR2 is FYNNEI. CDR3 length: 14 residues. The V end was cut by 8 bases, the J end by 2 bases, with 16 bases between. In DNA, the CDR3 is TGTGCCAGCGGAGCGGGCTCCGGAGCCTACGAGCAGTACTTC. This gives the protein CASGAGSGAYEQYF.

In nucleotides, the CDR3 is TGTGCCAGCCTAAACGGACAGAGAACTGAAGCTTTCTTT. This gives the protein CASLNGQRTEAFF. J is TRBJ1-1 and V is TRBV7-9, with a weak D call TRBD1 (6 bases). Trimming removed 8 bases at V and 5 bases at J, with 15 bases between. The CDR3 covers 13 residues. CDR1 is SEHNR, CDR2 FQNEAQ, per germline (reference sequence).

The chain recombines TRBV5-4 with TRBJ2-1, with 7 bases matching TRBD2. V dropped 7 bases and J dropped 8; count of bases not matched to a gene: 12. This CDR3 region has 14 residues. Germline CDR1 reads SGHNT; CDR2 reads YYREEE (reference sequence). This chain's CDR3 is CASSGAGRLHEQFF. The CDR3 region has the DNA TGTGCCAGCTCCGGGGCCGGGAGGTTACATGAGCAGTTCTTC.

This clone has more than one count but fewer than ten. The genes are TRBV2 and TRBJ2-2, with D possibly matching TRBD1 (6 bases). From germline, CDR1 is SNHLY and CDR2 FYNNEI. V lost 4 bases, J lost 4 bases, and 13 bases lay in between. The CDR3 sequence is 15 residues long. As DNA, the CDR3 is TGTGCCAGCAGTGGACACAGGGTTTCCACCGGGGAGCTGTTTTTT. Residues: CASSGHRVSTGELFF.

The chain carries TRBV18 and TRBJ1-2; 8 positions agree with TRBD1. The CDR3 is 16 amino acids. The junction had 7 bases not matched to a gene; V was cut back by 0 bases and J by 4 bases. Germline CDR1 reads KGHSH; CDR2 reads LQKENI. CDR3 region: CASSPPGTGPIYGYTF. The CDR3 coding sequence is TGTGCCAGCTCACCACCCGGGACAGGACCCATCTATGGCTACACCTTC.